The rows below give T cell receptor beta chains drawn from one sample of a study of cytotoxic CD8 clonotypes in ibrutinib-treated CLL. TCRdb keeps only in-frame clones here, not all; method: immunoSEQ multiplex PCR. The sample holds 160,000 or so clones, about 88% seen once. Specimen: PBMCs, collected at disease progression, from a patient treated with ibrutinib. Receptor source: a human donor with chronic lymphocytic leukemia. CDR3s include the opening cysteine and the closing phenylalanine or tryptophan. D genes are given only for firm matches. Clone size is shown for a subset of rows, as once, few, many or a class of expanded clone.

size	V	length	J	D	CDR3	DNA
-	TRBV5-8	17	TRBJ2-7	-	CASSFTAGQAATYEQYF	TGTGCCAGCAGCTTTACCGCGGGCCAAGCGGCCACCTACGAGCAGTACTTC
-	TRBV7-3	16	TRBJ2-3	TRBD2	CASSLTLAGNTDTQYF	TGTGCCAGCAGCTTAACGCTAGCGGGAAACACAGATACGCAGTATTTT
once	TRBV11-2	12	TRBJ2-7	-	CASSLGPDEQYF	TGTGCCAGCAGCTTAGGCCCAGACGAGCAGTACTTC
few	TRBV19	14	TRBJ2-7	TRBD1	CASSIIRGTYEQYF	TGTGCCAGTAGTATTATCAGGGGGACCTACGAGCAGTACTTC
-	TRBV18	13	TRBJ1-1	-	CASSQQLNTEAFF	TGTGCCAGCTCACAACAGCTGAACACTGAAGCTTTCTTT
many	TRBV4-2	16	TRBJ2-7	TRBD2	CASSQEAGGRTYEQYF	TGTGCCAGCAGCCAAGAAGCGGGAGGGAGAACCTACGAGCAGTACTTC
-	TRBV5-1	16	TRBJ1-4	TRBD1	CASSLVAGGLREKLFF	TGCGCCAGCAGCTTGGTGGCAGGGGGCCTGAGGGAAAAACTGTTTTTT
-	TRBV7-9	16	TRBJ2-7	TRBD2	CASRPGLAGDTYEQYF	TGTGCCAGCAGGCCCGGACTAGCGGGGGACACCTACGAGCAGTACTTC
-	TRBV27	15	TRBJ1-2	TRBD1	CASSLWTGAPSGYTF	TGTGCCAGCAGTTTATGGACAGGGGCCCCCAGTGGCTACACCTTC
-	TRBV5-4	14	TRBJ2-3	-	CASTPLEGTDTQYF	TGTGCCAGCACCCCCCTAGAGGGCACAGATACGCAGTATTTT
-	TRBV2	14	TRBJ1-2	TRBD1	CASRLDRGNYGYTF	TGTGCCAGCAGGTTGGACAGGGGAAACTATGGCTACACCTTC